This TCR beta chain was sequenced during a study of T cells expressing NK-cell markers. About the research overall: It was from sorted CD3+CD56+NKG2C+, CD3+CD56+NKG2C- and CD3+CD56-NKG2C+ T cells that TCR beta repertoires came. Seropositivity for HCMV was found in most of the eight sequenced donors, with one seronegative.

From its re-call of the 5' RACE reads, TCRdb lists each CDR3 protein once, without DNA. This sample contains about 460,000 distinct CDR3 sequences. Study outcomes and limitations: Leadership of the CD3+CD56-NKG2C+ fraction also belonged to these clonotypes in four donors. Dominant NKG2C+ clonotypes were found to form about 1.0-8% of CD8+ T cells in 5 or 6 donors.

Germline CDR1 is DFQATT and CDR2 is SNEGSKA (reference sequence). There are 13 residues in the CDR3. About this clonotype: Its antigen is currently unknown.

The sequence was obtained from a woman aged 50 to 60 in good health. The rearrangement uses TRBV20-1 and TRBJ2-1. The sequenced material came from blood T cells: a sorted CD56 or NKG2C T cell subset, CD4+ or CD8+ T cells, or bulk PBMC T cells (not recorded which). The CDR3 reads CSARGEGVDEQFF.